The 4 T cell receptor beta chains below all came from one sample that was sequenced in a study of T-cell memory formation after mild COVID-19 (dated by TCRdb to the early 2020s). Libraries were constructed by 5' RACE. Sequenced on an Illumina NovaSeq 6000. The public reads were reanalyzed by TCRdb: fastp trimming at Q25, MiXCR alignment, in-frame beta chains only. Rows with a matching CDR3 protein are joined into one entry that keeps the most common DNA and genes. The sample table holds roughly 370,000 distinct CDR3 sequences, of which roughly 15% were seen once. The biggest ten clones account for roughly 21% of the sample. Sequencing input: PBMCs or a T cell subset sorted from them (not recorded which). The receptor set was obtained from a man aged 18 to 30 who had mild COVID-19 (a few samples of this study predate the infection). The sample titles of this study are shuffled in the database, so cell type and time point are left out; the donor was told from shared clones.

This clonotype was picked up a small number of times. This chain connects TRBV12-3 or TRBV12-4 to TRBJ1-4, with D hard to call. CDR3 length: 16 amino acids. V was cut by 5 bases and J by 6 bases, with 19 bases left in between. The chain's CDR3 is CASSPWGGGRHEKLFF. The CDR3, as DNA: TGTGCCAGCAGTCCTTGGGGAGGAGGGAGGCATGAAAAACTGTTTTTT.

Here the CDR3 reads CASSPGGEDTQYF. The DNA of the CDR3 is TGTGCCAGCAGCCCCGGAGGGGAAGATACGCAGTATTTT. V gene TRBV7-2 combines with J gene TRBJ2-3, with TRBD2 as a possible D gene (6 bases). V lost 5 bases and J lost 5, with 11 bases in between. This CDR3 comprises 13 residues. Germline CDR1 SGHTA, CDR2 FQGNSA.

There are a few counts of this clonotype. The rearrangement links TRBV5-6 to TRBJ1-2; D ambiguous. Looked up from germline, CDR1 is SGHDT and CDR2 is YYEEEE. The length of the CDR3 is 13 residues. The V end was cut by 0 bases, the J end by 8 bases, with 11 bases between. CDR3 nucleotide sequence: TGTGCCAGCAGCTTGGACCCGGTCTACGGCTACACCTTC. It yields the protein CASSLDPVYGYTF. Complete variable domain (other parts from reference TRBV5-6 and TRBJ1-2): DAGVTQSPTHLIKTRGQQVTLRCSPKSGHDTVSWYQQALGQGPQFIFQYYEEEERQRGNFPDRFSGHQFPNYSSELNVNALLLGDSALYLCASSLDPVYGYTFGSGTRLTVV.

In this sample, this clonotype turned up a few times. The chain carries TRBV12-3 or TRBV12-4 and TRBJ1-2, with a tentative D call TRBD1 (5 bases). V was pared by 4 bases and J by 0 bases, with 12 bases between. CDR3 length: 15 residues. The CDR3 DNA sequence: TGTGCCAGCAGTTCGGCGGGGGGAGCTAACTATGGCTACACCTTC. This codes for CASSSAGGANYGYTF.